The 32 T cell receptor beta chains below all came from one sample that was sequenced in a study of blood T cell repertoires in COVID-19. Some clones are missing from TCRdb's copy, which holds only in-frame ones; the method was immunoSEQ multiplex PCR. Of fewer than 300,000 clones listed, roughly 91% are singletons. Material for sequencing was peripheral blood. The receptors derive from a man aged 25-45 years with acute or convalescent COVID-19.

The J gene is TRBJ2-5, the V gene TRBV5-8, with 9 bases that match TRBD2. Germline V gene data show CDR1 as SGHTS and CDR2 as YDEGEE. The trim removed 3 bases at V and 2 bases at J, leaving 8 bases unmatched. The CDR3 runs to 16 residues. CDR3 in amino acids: CASSSIGLAPQETQYF. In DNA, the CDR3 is TGTGCCAGCAGCTCCATTGGACTAGCGCCTCAAGAGACCCAGTACTTC.

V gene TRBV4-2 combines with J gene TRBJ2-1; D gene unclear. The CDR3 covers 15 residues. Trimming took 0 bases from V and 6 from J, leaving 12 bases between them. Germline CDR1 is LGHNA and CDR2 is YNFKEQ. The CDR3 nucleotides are TGTGCCAGCAGCCAAGATCTTACTCCTCCCAATGAGCAGTTCTTC. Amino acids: CASSQDLTPPNEQFF.

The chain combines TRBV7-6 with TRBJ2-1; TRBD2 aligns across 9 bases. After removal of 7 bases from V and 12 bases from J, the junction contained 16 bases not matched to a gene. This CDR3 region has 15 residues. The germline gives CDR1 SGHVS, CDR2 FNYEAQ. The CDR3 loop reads CASTTNSGGFLGQFF. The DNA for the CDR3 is TGTGCCAGCACCACAAATAGCGGGGGATTTCTGGGGCAGTTCTTC. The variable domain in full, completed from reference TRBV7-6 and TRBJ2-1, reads GAGVSQSPRYKVTKRGQDVALRCDPISGHVSLYWYRQALGQGPEFLTYFNYEAQQDKSGLPNDRFSAERPEGSISTLTIQRTEQRDSAMYRCASTTNSGGFLGQFFGPGTRLTVL.

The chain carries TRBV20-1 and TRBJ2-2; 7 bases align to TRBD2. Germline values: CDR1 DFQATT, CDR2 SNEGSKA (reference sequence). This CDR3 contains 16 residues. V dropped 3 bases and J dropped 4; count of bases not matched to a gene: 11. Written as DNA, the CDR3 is TGCAGTGCTAGTCATAGTCGGGGGGTGGGCACCGGGGAGCTGTTTTTT. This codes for CSASHSRGVGTGELFF.

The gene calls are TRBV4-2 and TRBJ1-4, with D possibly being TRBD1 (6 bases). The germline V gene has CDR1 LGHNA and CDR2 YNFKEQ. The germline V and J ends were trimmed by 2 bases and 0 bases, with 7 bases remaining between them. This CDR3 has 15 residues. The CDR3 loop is CASSQNRATNEKLFF. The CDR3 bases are TGTGCCAGCAGCCAAAACAGGGCAACTAATGAAAAACTGTTTTTT.

The CDR3 reads CASSPIIRAINSPLHF. CDR3 coding DNA: TGTGCCAGCAGTCCCATCATCAGGGCAATTAATTCACCCCTCCACTTT. This chain links TRBV27 with TRBJ1-6; TRBD1 is a possible D gene (5 bases). Germline lookup yields CDR1 MNHEY and CDR2 SMNVEV (reference sequence). V shed 5 bases and J shed 6 bases, with 17 bases lying between them. CDR3 length equals 16 residues.

The CDR3: CASSEAHRAMRETQYF. DNA of the CDR3: TGTGCCAGCAGTGAAGCTCACAGGGCAATGAGAGAGACCCAGTACTTC. This chain joins TRBV2 and TRBJ2-5, with D perhaps matching TRBD1 (6 bases). The germline gives CDR1 SNHLY, CDR2 FYNNEI. This CDR3 is built from 16 residues. The ends were cut back, 0 bases at V and 4 bases at J, with 15 bases in the middle.

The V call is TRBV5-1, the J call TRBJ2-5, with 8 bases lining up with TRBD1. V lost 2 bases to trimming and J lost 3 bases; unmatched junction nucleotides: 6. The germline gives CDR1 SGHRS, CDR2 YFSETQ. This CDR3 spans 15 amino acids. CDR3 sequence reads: CASSLQDRVEETQYF. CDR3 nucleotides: TGCGCCAGCAGCTTACAGGACAGGGTAGAAGAGACCCAGTACTTC.

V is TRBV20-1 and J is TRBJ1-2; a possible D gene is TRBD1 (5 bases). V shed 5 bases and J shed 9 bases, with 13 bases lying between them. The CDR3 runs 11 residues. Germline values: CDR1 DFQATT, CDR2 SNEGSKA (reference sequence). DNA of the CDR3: TGCAGTGCTTGGGGGGGATATAGCTACACCTTC. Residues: CSAWGGYSYTF.

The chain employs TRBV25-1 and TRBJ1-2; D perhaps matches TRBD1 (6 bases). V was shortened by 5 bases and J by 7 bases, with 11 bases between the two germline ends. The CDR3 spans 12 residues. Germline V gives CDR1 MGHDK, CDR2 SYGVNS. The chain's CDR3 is CASSSNRVGYTF. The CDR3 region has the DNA TGTGCCAGCAGTTCAAACAGGGTTGGCTACACCTTC.

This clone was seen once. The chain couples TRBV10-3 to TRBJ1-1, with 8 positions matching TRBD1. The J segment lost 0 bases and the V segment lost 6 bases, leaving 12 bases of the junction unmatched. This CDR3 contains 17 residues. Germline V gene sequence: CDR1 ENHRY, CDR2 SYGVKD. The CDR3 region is CAISQGTTGVMNTEAFF. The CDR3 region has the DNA TGTGCCATCAGCCAGGGGACGACAGGGGTGATGAACACTGAAGCTTTCTTT.

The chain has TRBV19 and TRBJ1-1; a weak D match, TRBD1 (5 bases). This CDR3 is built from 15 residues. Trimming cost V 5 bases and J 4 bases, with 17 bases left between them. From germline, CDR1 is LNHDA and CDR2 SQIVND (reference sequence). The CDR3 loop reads CASSAPGSRVTEAFF. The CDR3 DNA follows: TGTGCCAGTAGTGCTCCAGGGTCGAGAGTCACTGAAGCTTTCTTT.

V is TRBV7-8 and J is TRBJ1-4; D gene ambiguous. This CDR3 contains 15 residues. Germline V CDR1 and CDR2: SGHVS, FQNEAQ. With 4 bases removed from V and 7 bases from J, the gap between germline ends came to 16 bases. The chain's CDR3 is CASSSRPGRGEKLFF. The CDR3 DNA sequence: TGTGCCAGCAGCTCCCGGCCCGGACGGGGTGAAAAACTGTTTTTT.

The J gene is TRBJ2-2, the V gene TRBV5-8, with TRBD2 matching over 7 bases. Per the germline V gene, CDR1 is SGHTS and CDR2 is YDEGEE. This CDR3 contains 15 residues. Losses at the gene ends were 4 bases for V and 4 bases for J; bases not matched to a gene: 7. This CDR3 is CASSPGTNPTGELFF. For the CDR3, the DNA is TGTGCCAGCAGCCCCGGGACTAACCCCACCGGGGAGCTGTTTTTT.

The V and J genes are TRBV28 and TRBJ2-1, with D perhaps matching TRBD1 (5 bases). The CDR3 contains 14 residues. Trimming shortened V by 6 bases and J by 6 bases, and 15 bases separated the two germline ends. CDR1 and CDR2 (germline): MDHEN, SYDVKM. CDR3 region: CASRTGGAGNEQFF. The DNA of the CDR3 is TGTGCCAGCAGGACCGGTGGGGCCGGCAATGAGCAGTTCTTC.

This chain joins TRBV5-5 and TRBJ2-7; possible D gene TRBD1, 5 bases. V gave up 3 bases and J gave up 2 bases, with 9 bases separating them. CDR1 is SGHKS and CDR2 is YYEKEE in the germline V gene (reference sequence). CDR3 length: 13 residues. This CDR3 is CASSSQEPYEQYF. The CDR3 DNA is TGTGCCAGCAGCTCACAGGAACCCTACGAGCAGTACTTC.

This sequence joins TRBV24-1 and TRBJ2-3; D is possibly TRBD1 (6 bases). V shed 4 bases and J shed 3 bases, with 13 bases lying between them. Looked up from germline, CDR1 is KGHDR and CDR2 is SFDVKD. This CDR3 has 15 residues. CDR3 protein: CATSDPRQETDTQYF. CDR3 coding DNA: TGTGCCACCAGTGACCCAAGACAGGAAACAGATACGCAGTATTTT.

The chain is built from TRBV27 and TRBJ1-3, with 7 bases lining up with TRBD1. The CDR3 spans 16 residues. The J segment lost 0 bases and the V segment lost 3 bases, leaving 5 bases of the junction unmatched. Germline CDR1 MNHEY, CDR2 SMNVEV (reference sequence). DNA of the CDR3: TGTGCCAGCAGTTTGTCAAGGGGGCTCTCTGGAAACACCATATATTTT. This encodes CASSLSRGLSGNTIYF.

The CDR3 DNA is TGTGCCAGCAGCTTGGCTAGCACAGATACGCAGTATTTT. Protein: CASSLASTDTQYF. The chain carries TRBV7-6 and TRBJ2-3; D ambiguous. Looked up from germline, CDR1 is SGHVS and CDR2 is FNYEAQ. V lost 3 bases to trimming and J lost 0 bases, with 4 bases between them. The CDR3 contains 13 residues.

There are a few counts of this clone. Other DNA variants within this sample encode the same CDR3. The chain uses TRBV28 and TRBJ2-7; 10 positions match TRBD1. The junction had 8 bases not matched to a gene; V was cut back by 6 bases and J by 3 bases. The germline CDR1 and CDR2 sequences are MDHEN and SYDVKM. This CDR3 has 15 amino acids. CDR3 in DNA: TGTGCCAGCAGGGAAGCCGGGACAGGGGTCTACGAGCAGTACTTC. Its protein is CASREAGTGVYEQYF.

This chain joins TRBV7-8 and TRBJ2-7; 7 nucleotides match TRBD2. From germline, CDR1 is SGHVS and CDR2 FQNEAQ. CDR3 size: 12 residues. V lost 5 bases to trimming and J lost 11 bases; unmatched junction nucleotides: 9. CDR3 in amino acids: CASSPSGYGKYF. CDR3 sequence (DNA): TGTGCCAGCAGCCCTAGCGGATACGGGAAGTACTTC.

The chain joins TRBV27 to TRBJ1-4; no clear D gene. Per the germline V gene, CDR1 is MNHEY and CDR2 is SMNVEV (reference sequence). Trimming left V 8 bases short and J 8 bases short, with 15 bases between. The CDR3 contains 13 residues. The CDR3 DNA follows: TGTGCCAGCGGTTCGAGGGTTAGAGAAAAACTGTTTTTT. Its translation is CASGSRVREKLFF.

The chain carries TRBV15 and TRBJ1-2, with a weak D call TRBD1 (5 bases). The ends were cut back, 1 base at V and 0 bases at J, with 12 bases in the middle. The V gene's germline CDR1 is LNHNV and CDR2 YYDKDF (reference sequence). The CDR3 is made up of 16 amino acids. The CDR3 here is CATSRGGGPANYGYTF. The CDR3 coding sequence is TGTGCCACCAGCAGAGGGGGGGGACCTGCTAACTATGGCTACACCTTC.

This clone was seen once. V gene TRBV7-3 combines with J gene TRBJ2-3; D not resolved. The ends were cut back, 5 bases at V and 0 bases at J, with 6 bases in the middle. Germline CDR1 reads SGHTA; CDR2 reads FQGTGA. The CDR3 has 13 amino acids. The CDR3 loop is CASSQSSTDTQYF. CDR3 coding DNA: TGTGCCAGCAGCCAGTCGAGCACAGATACGCAGTATTTT. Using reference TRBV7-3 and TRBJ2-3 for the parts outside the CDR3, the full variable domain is GAGVSQTPSNKVTEKGKYVELRCDPISGHTALYWYRQSLGQGPEFLIYFQGTGAADDSGLPNDRFFAVRPEGSVSTLKIQRTERGDSAVYLCASSQSSTDTQYFGPGTRLTVL.

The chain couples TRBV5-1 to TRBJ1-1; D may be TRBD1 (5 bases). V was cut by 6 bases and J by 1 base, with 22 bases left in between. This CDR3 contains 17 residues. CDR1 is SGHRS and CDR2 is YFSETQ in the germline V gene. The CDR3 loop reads CASTAGSARARNTEAFF. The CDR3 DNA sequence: TGCGCCAGCACCGCGGGGTCGGCCAGGGCAAGGAACACTGAAGCTTTCTTT.

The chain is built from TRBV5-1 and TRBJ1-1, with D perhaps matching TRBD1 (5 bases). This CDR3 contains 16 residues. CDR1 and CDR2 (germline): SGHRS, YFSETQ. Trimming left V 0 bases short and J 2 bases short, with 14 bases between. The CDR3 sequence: CASSLAFAGLNTEAFF. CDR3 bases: TGCGCCAGCAGCTTGGCCTTTGCAGGGCTAAACACTGAAGCTTTCTTT.

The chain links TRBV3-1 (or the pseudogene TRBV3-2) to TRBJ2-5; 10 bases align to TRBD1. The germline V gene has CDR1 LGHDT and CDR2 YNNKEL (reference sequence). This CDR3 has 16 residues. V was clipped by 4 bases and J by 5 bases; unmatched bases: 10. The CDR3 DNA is TGTGCCAGCAGCCCCCGGGACAGGGGACGACGCGAGACCCAGTACTTC. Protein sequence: CASSPRDRGRRETQYF.

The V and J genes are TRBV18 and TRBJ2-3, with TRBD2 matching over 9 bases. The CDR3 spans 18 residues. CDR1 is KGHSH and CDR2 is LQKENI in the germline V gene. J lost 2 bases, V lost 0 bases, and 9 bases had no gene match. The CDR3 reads CASSPPGTSLGSTDTQYF. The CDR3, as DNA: TGTGCCAGCTCACCACCGGGGACTAGCTTAGGGTCCACAGATACGCAGTATTTT.

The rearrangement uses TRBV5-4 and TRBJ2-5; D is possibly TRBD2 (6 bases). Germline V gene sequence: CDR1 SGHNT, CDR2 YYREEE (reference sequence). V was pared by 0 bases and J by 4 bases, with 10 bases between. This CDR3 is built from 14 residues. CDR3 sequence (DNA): TGTGCCAGCAGCTTGGGATCGGGACTAGAGACCCAGTACTTC. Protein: CASSLGSGLETQYF.

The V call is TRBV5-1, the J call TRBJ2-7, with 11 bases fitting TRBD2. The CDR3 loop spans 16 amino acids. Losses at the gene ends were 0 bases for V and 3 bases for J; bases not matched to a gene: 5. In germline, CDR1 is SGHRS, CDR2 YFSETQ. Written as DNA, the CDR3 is TGCGCCAGCAGCTTGGCCCCCGGGACTAGCGGCTACGAGCAGTACTTC. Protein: CASSLAPGTSGYEQYF.

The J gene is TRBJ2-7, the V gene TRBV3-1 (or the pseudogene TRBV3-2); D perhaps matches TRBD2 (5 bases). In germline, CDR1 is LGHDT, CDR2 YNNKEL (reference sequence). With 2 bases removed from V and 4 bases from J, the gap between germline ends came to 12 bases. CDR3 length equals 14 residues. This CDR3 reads CASSQPDLAYEQYF. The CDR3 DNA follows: TGTGCCAGCAGCCAACCCGATTTAGCGTACGAGCAGTACTTC.

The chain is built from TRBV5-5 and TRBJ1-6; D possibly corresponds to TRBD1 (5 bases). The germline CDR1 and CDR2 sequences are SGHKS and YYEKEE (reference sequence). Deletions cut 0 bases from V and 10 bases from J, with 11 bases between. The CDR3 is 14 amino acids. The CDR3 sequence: CASSLGLDSSPLHF. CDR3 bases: TGTGCCAGCAGCTTGGGGCTTGACAGCTCACCCCTCCACTTT.